The 23 T cell receptor beta chains below all came from one sample that was sequenced in a study of response to subunit inactivated influenza vaccine. TCRdb ran MiXCR on the RT-PCR reads and lists one entry per CDR3 protein. The sample gives over 150,000 distinct CDR3 sequences, roughly a tenth of which show up once; 35% to 40% is in the top ten. Sequenced here: CD8+ T cells sorted from PBMCs, sampled less than 30 months after vaccination. The source of these receptors is a man aged 50 to 69 who received an inactivated influenza vaccine.

The table lists this clonotype with a few counts. The rearrangement joins TRBV5-1 to TRBJ1-1; D is undetermined. The germline V gene has CDR1 SGHRS and CDR2 YFSETQ. There are 11 residues in the CDR3. V was pared by 8 bases and J by 2 bases, with 7 bases between. The CDR3 protein is CAREENTEAFF. In nucleotides, the CDR3 is TGCGCCAGAGAAGAAAACACTGAAGCTTTCTTT.

The V and J genes are TRBV15 and TRBJ2-1; 8 nucleotides line up with TRBD2. Trimming at V came to 5 bases and at J to 7 bases, leaving 4 bases not matched to a gene. CDR1 is LNHNV, CDR2 YYDKDF, per germline (reference sequence). This CDR3 spans 13 amino acids. CDR3 protein: CATSLAGLNEQFF. CDR3 nucleotide sequence: TGTGCCACCAGCTTAGCGGGACTTAATGAGCAGTTCTTC.

The V and J genes are TRBV20-1 and TRBJ2-7; a weak D match, TRBD2 (6 bases). In germline, CDR1 is DFQATT, CDR2 SNEGSKA (reference sequence). V gave up 5 bases and J gave up 6 bases, with 17 bases separating them. The CDR3 is 13 residues long. CDR3: CSAGLRRVGEQYF. CDR3 bases: TGCAGTGCTGGATTGCGGAGGGTTGGCGAGCAGTACTTC.

The genes are TRBV28 and TRBJ1-5; D is uncertain. V lost 2 bases to trimming and J lost 4 bases, with 6 bases between them. The CDR3 sequence is 13 residues long. Germline V gene sequence: CDR1 MDHEN, CDR2 SYDVKM. Written as DNA, the CDR3 is TGTGCCAGCAGTTTACCTCATAATCAGCCCCAGCATTTT. It is translated as CASSLPHNQPQHF. Looking up the rest from reference TRBV28 and TRBJ1-5 gives the full variable domain: DVKVTQSSRYLVKRTGEKVFLECVQDMDHENMFWYRQDPGLGLRLIYFSYDVKMKEKGDIPEGYSVSREKKERFSLILESASTNQTSMYLCASSLPHNQPQHFGDGTRLSIL.

This rearrangement joins TRBV20-1 to TRBJ2-1; 11 bases are a match to TRBD2. The J segment lost 3 bases and the V segment lost 6 bases, leaving 16 bases of the junction unmatched. Per the germline V gene, CDR1 is DFQATT and CDR2 is SNEGSKA (reference sequence). This CDR3 spans 18 amino acids. This CDR3 reads CSAPGRVAGGPYYNEQFF. CDR3 bases: TGCAGTGCCCCGGGTAGAGTAGCGGGAGGGCCGTACTACAATGAGCAGTTCTTC.

The table lists this clonotype with a few counts. Here the CDR3 reads CASSLWPGQGYEQYF. CDR3 nucleotide sequence: TGTGCCAGCAGCTTGTGGCCGGGACAGGGATACGAGCAGTACTTC. The V gene is TRBV5-5, the J gene TRBJ2-7; 9 bases are shared with TRBD1. CDR1 is SGHKS and CDR2 is YYEKEE in the germline V gene (reference sequence). With 1 base clipped from V and 4 bases from J, the junction kept 6 bases outside the gene matches. This CDR3 has 15 residues.

This clonotype has a count of ten or more. The chain links TRBV12-3 or TRBV12-4 to TRBJ2-5, with 8 bases aligning to TRBD1. With V trimmed by 7 bases and J by 0 bases, 7 bases remained unmatched. The CDR3 is 15 residues long. CDR3 bases: TGTGCCAGCACCGACCGGGACAGGTACCAAGAGACCCAGTACTTC. Translating it yields CASTDRDRYQETQYF.

This chain uses TRBV28 with TRBJ2-7; TRBD2 might be the D (5 bases). The CDR3 covers 13 residues. Deletions cut 1 base from V and 5 bases from J, with 9 bases between. CDR1 MDHEN and CDR2 SYDVKM come from the germline V gene. CDR3 sequence (DNA): TGTGCCAGCAGTTTATTTCGGGGTCACGAGCAGTACTTC. It specifies CASSLFRGHEQYF.

This clonotype was observed at least ten times. This chain links TRBV5-6 with TRBJ1-2; D is uncertain. CDR3 length equals 12 residues. V shed 6 bases and J shed 7 bases, with 13 bases lying between them. CDR1 is SGHDT, CDR2 YYEEEE, per germline. The CDR3 loop is CASTSALGGYTF. CDR3 in DNA: TGTGCCAGCACCTCCGCCCTGGGTGGCTACACCTTC. The variable domain in full, with the rest retrieved from reference TRBV5-6 and TRBJ1-2, is DAGVTQSPTHLIKTRGQQVTLRCSPKSGHDTVSWYQQALGQGPQFIFQYYEEEERQRGNFPDRFSGHQFPNYSSELNVNALLLGDSALYLCASTSALGGYTFGSGTRLTVV.

In this sample, this clonotype turned up a few times. CDR3 coding DNA: TGTGCCATCAATACTCAGGGGCAAAATTCCTACGAGCAGTACTTC. Its translation is CAINTQGQNSYEQYF. The J gene is TRBJ2-7, the V gene TRBV10-3, with a weak D call TRBD1 (6 bases). Germline CDR1 reads ENHRY; CDR2 reads SYGVKD. There are 15 residues in the CDR3. V lost 7 bases and J lost 1, with 17 bases in between.

This clonotype has ten or more counts. This chain connects TRBV4-1 to TRBJ2-3; tentatively, D is TRBD1 or TRBD2 (5 bases each). V lost 1 base and J 0 bases, leaving 11 bases between the germline ends. The germline gives CDR1 MGHRA, CDR2 YSYEKL. The CDR3 length is 16 residues. In nucleotides, the CDR3 is TGCGCCAGCAGCCAAGGCTGGGGGATCAGCACAGATACGCAGTATTTT. It is translated as CASSQGWGISTDTQYF.

Only a few counts were recorded for this clonotype. CDR3 nucleotides: TGCGCCAGCAGCCCTCTCGCGACACCGCCCCTTGATACGCAGTATTTT. Protein product: CASSPLATPPLDTQYF. V usage is TRBV4-3 and J usage is TRBJ2-3, with no clear D. Looked up from germline, CDR1 is LGHNA and CDR2 is YSLEER. V lost 4 bases and J 6 bases, leaving 20 bases between the germline ends. The CDR3 loop spans 16 amino acids.

This clonotype was picked up many times. CDR3 in DNA: TGTGCCAGCCAGAGTGGGACCGTTCTCACCGGGGAGCTGTTTTTT. This gives the protein CASQSGTVLTGELFF. This chain joins TRBV5-6 and TRBJ2-2; D may be TRBD1 or TRBD2 (5 bases each). CDR3 length: 15 residues. The germline V gene encodes CDR1 SGHDT and CDR2 YYEEEE. Trimming cost V 7 bases and J 4 bases, with 17 bases left between them. Variable domain in full (rest from reference TRBV5-6 and TRBJ2-2): DAGVTQSPTHLIKTRGQQVTLRCSPKSGHDTVSWYQQALGQGPQFIFQYYEEEERQRGNFPDRFSGHQFPNYSSELNVNALLLGDSALYLCASQSGTVLTGELFFGEGSRLTVL.

The V call is TRBV7-9, the J call TRBJ2-1; the match to TRBD2 covers 7 bases. Germline V lookup: CDR1 SEHNR, CDR2 FQNEAQ (reference sequence). The CDR3 totals 17 residues. Trimming took 2 bases from V and 9 from J; bases not matched to a gene: 16. CDR3 amino acids: CASSLSLGGPSYLEQFF. Here the CDR3 DNA reads TGTGCCAGCAGCTTATCGTTGGGAGGGCCCTCTTATCTTGAGCAGTTCTTC.

Points on this clonotype: Mismatch with germline at one junction end may stem from a read error. The V gene is TRBV27, the J gene TRBJ2-6; D is possibly TRBD1 (6 bases). CDR1 and CDR2 (germline): MNHEY, SMNVEV (reference sequence). The CDR3 contains 16 residues. The CDR3 here is CSSSSPRGAGANVLTF. The DNA for the CDR3 is TGTTCCAGCAGTTCCCCCAGGGGAGCTGGGGCCAACGTCCTGACTTTC. The whole variable domain, filled in from reference TRBV27 and TRBJ2-6, reads EAQVTQNPRYLITVTGKKLTVTCSQNMNHEYMSWYRQDPGLGLRQIYYSMNVEVTDKGDVPEGYKVSRKEKRNFPLILESPSPNQTSLYFCSSSSPRGAGANVLTFGAGSRLTVL.

The rearrangement joins TRBV28 to TRBJ2-7; the match to TRBD1 covers 7 bases. Germline CDR1 MDHEN, CDR2 SYDVKM. The CDR3 has 14 amino acids. V shed 5 bases and J 2 bases; nucleotides not matched to a gene: 6. As DNA, the CDR3 is TGTGCCAGCAGTGTCCGGGACAGCCCCTACGAGCAGTACTTC. Its protein is CASSVRDSPYEQYF.

The genes are TRBV7-8 and TRBJ1-2; D call uncertain. Trimming removed 1 base at V and 3 bases at J, with 9 bases between. This CDR3 region has 14 residues. Germline-derived CDR1 and CDR2 are SGHVS and FQNEAQ. The CDR3 nucleotides are TGTGCCAGCAGCTTAGGGGTCGGGGACTATGGCTACACCTTC. Amino acid sequence: CASSLGVGDYGYTF.

This clonotype was seen a few times. V usage is TRBV28 and J usage is TRBJ2-7; TRBD1 matches at 7 bases. Per the germline V gene, CDR1 is MDHEN and CDR2 is SYDVKM. With V trimmed by 2 bases and J by 5 bases, 9 bases remained unmatched. The CDR3 spans 15 residues. The CDR3 spells CASSLTAQGRHEQYF. CDR3 sequence (DNA): TGTGCCAGCAGTTTAACGGCACAGGGGCGGCACGAGCAGTACTTC.

This clonotype was detected ten times or more. The rearrangement links TRBV12-3 or TRBV12-4 to TRBJ1-4; D remains unclear. This CDR3 comprises 14 residues. Trimming stripped 6 bases from V and 4 bases from J, with 12 bases between. Here the CDR3 DNA reads TGTGCCAGCAGCATGACGAGGAATAATGAAAAACTGTTTTTT. Translation: CASSMTRNNEKLFF.

The chain carries TRBV4-1 and TRBJ1-1; TRBD1 aligns across 8 bases. V lost 4 bases and J lost 6; bases outside the gene matches: 7. This CDR3 is 14 amino acids long. Per the germline V gene, CDR1 is MGHRA and CDR2 is YSYEKL. The CDR3 loop is CASSPGQGGAEAFF. The CDR3 region has the DNA TGCGCCAGCAGCCCCGGACAGGGAGGGGCTGAAGCTTTCTTT.

In its sample, this clonotype was seen a few times. V gene TRBV7-6 combines with J gene TRBJ2-3, with 7 bases that match TRBD1. Germline V CDR1 and CDR2: SGHVS, FNYEAQ. The V segment lost 4 bases and the J segment 4 bases; nucleotides outside the gene matches: 11. The CDR3 spans 16 residues. CDR3 nucleotide sequence: TGTGCCAGCAGCTACCTAGGGTGGCAGGGGGCAGATACGCAGTATTTT. It is translated as CASSYLGWQGADTQYF.

This clonotype was observed many times. The chain couples TRBV6-2 or TRBV6-3 to TRBJ1-1; a possible D gene is TRBD1 (6 bases). Germline CDR1 MNHEY, CDR2 SVGEGT. The V end was cut by 2 bases, the J end by 0 bases, with 10 bases between. This CDR3 contains 15 residues. CDR3 DNA sequence: TGTGCCAGCAGTTACAGGCAGGGGTTGAACACTGAAGCTTTCTTT. Translation: CASSYRQGLNTEAFF.

This clonotype came up a few times. CDR3 nucleotides: TGTGCCAGCAGTTATCCCGAAAGCAGGGCGGGCTACACCTTC. This translates into CASSYPESRAGYTF. The J gene is TRBJ1-2, the V gene TRBV6-2 or TRBV6-3, with a weak D call TRBD1 (5 bases). The V gene's germline CDR1 is MNHEY and CDR2 SVGEGT. This CDR3 spans 14 amino acids. V shed 3 bases and J shed 8 bases, with 16 bases lying between them.